The rows below give T cell receptor beta chains drawn from one sample of a study of cytomegalovirus exposure and HLA in healthy donors. Assay used: immunoSEQ multiplex PCR; TCRdb lists only in-frame clones, some missing. The data contain roughly 150,000 clones, 65% to 80% of them singletons. Sequencing used PBMCs. The receptors here all came from a man aged 40-50 years in good health and CMV-seronegative. Each CDR3 is given with its conserved first and last residue. Fields, in order: clone size, V gene, J gene, D gene, CDR3 protein, CDR3 DNA. A D gene is named only where the DNA matches it firmly. Not all rows give a size; the values are once, few, many and, for expanded clones, a class.

size: .
V: TRBV29-1
J: TRBJ2-1
D: TRBD2
CDR3: CSTLAASYNEQFF
DNA: TGCAGCACCCTAGCGGCATCCTACAATGAGCAGTTCTTC

size: .
V: TRBV7-9
J: TRBJ2-2
D: .
CDR3: CASSPSEAGGRLFF
DNA: TGTGCCAGCAGCCCCAGTGAGGCAGGGGGGAGGCTGTTTTTT

size: .
V: TRBV5-1
J: TRBJ2-3
D: .
CDR3: CASSPTGGGVRDTQYF
DNA: TGCGCCAGCAGCCCAACAGGGGGAGGGGTTCGGGATACGCAGTATTTT

size: .
V: TRBV14
J: TRBJ1-2
D: .
CDR3: CASSGLGGIYGYTF
DNA: TGTGCCAGCAGCGGACTGGGGGGGATCTATGGCTACACCTTC

size: .
V: TRBV27
J: TRBJ2-1
D: TRBD2
CDR3: CASRLAGGDNEQFF
DNA: TGTGCCAGCAGACTAGCGGGAGGGGACAATGAGCAGTTCTTC

size: few
V: TRBV19
J: TRBJ2-7
D: .
CDR3: CASSIKGTYEQYF
DNA: TGTGCCAGTAGTATAAAGGGGACCTACGAGCAGTACTTC

size: .
V: TRBV10-3
J: TRBJ2-7
D: .
CDR3: CAIRRDSGEQYF
DNA: TGTGCCATCAGGAGGGACTCGGGGGAGCAGTACTTC

size: .
V: TRBV6-5
J: TRBJ2-7
D: TRBD1
CDR3: CASRIQGALIYEQYF
DNA: TGTGCCAGCAGGATACAGGGGGCCCTTATCTACGAGCAGTACTTC

size: .
V: TRBV5-5
J: TRBJ2-2
D: TRBD2
CDR3: CASSLLAGGFTGELFF
DNA: TGTGCCAGCAGCTTACTAGCGGGGGGGTTCACCGGGGAGCTGTTTTTT

size: .
V: TRBV27
J: TRBJ2-7
D: TRBD2
CDR3: CASSSSTSGAILGEQYF
DNA: TGTGCCAGCAGTTCATCGACTAGCGGGGCTATACTCGGCGAGCAGTACTTC

size: .
V: TRBV5-1
J: TRBJ1-1
D: TRBD1
CDR3: CASSAGQGSNTEAFF
DNA: TGCGCCAGCAGCGCCGGACAGGGGTCAAACACTGAAGCTTTCTTT

size: .
V: TRBV7-2
J: TRBJ2-2
D: .
CDR3: CASSLVAGSNTGELFF
DNA: TGTGCCAGCAGCTTAGTCGCAGGGTCTAACACCGGGGAGCTGTTTTTT

size: .
V: TRBV4-3
J: TRBJ2-7
D: TRBD1
CDR3: CASSSGTGSSYEQYF
DNA: TGCGCCAGCAGCTCAGGGACAGGGAGCTCCTACGAGCAGTACTTC

size: .
V: TRBV18
J: TRBJ1-2
D: TRBD1
CDR3: CASSPAGTGRYGYTF
DNA: TGTGCCAGCTCACCAGCCGGGACAGGGCGCTATGGCTACACCTTC

size: .
V: TRBV4-1
J: TRBJ2-7
D: TRBD2
CDR3: CASSQEGLAGPYEQYF
DNA: TGCGCCAGCAGCCAAGAGGGACTAGCGGGACCCTACGAGCAGTACTTC

size: .
V: TRBV7-8
J: TRBJ2-1
D: .
CDR3: CASSFPRDGRHSYNEQFF
DNA: TGTGCCAGCAGCTTCCCCAGGGATGGCAGACATTCCTACAATGAGCAGTTCTTC

size: .
V: TRBV9
J: TRBJ2-7
D: TRBD2
CDR3: CASSSGNSGGSYEQYF
DNA: TGTGCCAGCAGCTCCGGTAATAGCGGGGGGTCCTACGAGCAGTACTTC